The 20 T cell receptor beta chains below were found in one sample sequenced in a study of cytomegalovirus exposure and HLA in healthy donors. The PCR had 60 Vbeta and 13 Jbeta primers. TCRdb's table, derived via immunoSEQ multiplex PCR, lists solely in-frame clones and lacks some. This table has 70,000 to 95,000 clones, over 75% appearing once. The sequencing input was PBMCs. Every receptor here comes from a man younger than 35 in good health and CMV-seronegative.

For the CDR3, the DNA is TGTGCCAGCAGCCGGGAGACGTGGATGGGAGCTTTCTTT. Translated: CASSRETWMGAFF. The chain combines TRBV7-9 with TRBJ1-1, with D uncertain. This CDR3 has 13 amino acids. V dropped 5 bases and J dropped 10 bases, with 17 bases sitting between them. CDR1 is SEHNR and CDR2 is FQNEAQ in the germline V gene (reference sequence). Combining the CDR3 with reference TRBV7-9 and TRBJ1-1 gives the whole variable domain DTGVSQNPRHKITKRGQNVTFRCDPISEHNRLYWYRQTLGQGPEFLTYFQNEAQLEKSRLLSDRFSAERPKGSFSTLEIQRTEQGDSAMYLCASSRETWMGAFFGQGTRLTVV.

The chain links TRBV5-1 to TRBJ2-1; 11 bases map to TRBD2. With 2 bases clipped from V and 6 bases from J, the junction kept 7 bases outside the gene matches. The CDR3 is 16 residues long. Germline assignment: CDR1 SGHRS and CDR2 YFSETQ. The CDR3 region is CASSLLTSGVTNEQFF. The CDR3 DNA reads TGCGCCAGCAGCTTATTGACTAGCGGGGTAACCAATGAGCAGTTCTTC.

The genes are TRBV29-1 and TRBJ1-2, with TRBD1 as a possible D gene (5 bases). Looked up from germline, CDR1 is SQVTM and CDR2 is ANQGSEA. V was clipped by 1 base and J by 4 bases, with 16 bases between them. The CDR3 covers 15 residues. CDR3 sequence: CSVEVVGAGSYGYTF. CDR3 bases: TGCAGCGTTGAAGTGGTAGGTGCAGGGTCCTATGGCTACACCTTC.

The chain carries TRBV6-1 and TRBJ1-2; D uncertain. This CDR3 comprises 11 residues. CDR1 is MNHNS, CDR2 SASEGT, per germline. V gave up 7 bases and J gave up 8 bases, with 11 bases separating them. The CDR3 is CASTAEWGYTF. CDR3 sequence (DNA): TGTGCCAGCACCGCCGAGTGGGGCTACACCTTC.

This clone has just one count. V usage is TRBV7-3 and J usage is TRBJ1-3; D not certain. Germline V gene sequence: CDR1 SGHTA, CDR2 FQGTGA. V lost 4 bases and J lost 2, with 6 bases in between. This CDR3 has 13 residues. The chain's CDR3 is CASSYNPGNTIYF. The DNA for the CDR3 is TGTGCCAGCAGCTACAACCCTGGAAACACCATATATTTT.

This clone showed up just a few times. The J gene is TRBJ1-2, the V gene TRBV6-1; D not resolved. The CDR3 is made up of 15 amino acids. V was trimmed by 3 bases and J by 4 bases, leaving 15 bases between them. Germline assignment: CDR1 MNHNS and CDR2 SASEGT. CDR3 DNA sequence: TGTGCCAGCAGTGAGGCCCTCGCAGTTACCTATGGCTACACCTTC. It encodes CASSEALAVTYGYTF.

The gene calls are TRBV7-3 and TRBJ1-1, with a weak D call TRBD1 (5 bases). CDR1 SGHTA and CDR2 FQGTGA come from the germline V gene. Deletions cut 2 bases from V and 1 base from J, with 11 bases between. The CDR3 contains 15 residues. The CDR3 sequence: CASSLLGQENTEAFF. The CDR3 DNA sequence: TGTGCCAGCAGCTTATTGGGGCAGGAGAACACTGAAGCTTTCTTT.

This sequence joins TRBV6-5 and TRBJ2-5; TRBD2 matches at 7 bases. The J call may be mistaken, given a closer DNA end match to TRBJ2-7. The CDR3 totals 15 residues. Germline lookup yields CDR1 MNHEY and CDR2 SVGAGI. CDR3 in DNA: TGTGCCAGCGGGGAGGGAGGGCTTGGGTCCTACGAGCAGTACTTC. Protein product: CASGEGGLGSYEQYF.

This clone has a handful of counts. A read error is the likely source, as a far larger clone sits one nucleotide away. Other DNA sequences in this sample translate to the same CDR3. The chain is built from TRBV5-1 and TRBJ1-6, with D perhaps TRBD1 (5 bases). The CDR3 extends over 15 amino acids. The V gene's germline CDR1 is SGHRS and CDR2 YFSETQ. Trimming removed 4 bases from V and 10 bases from J, with 18 bases in between. CDR3: CASSQGSPVASPLHF. In DNA form, the CDR3 reads TGCGCCAGCAGCCAGGGCAGTCCCGTAGCATCACCCCTCCACTTT.

The CDR3 nucleotides read TGCGCCAGCAGCTCGGGAACAGGGTACGAGGCGTTCTTC. This translates into CASSSGTGYEAFF. The chain couples TRBV5-1 to TRBJ2-1; tentative D call: TRBD1 (6 bases). Trimming shortened V by 3 bases and J by 15 bases, and 19 bases separated the two germline ends. The CDR3 loop spans 13 amino acids. In germline, CDR1 is SGHRS, CDR2 YFSETQ.

This chain joins TRBV4-1 and TRBJ1-1; possible D gene TRBD1, 6 bases. Germline V lookup: CDR1 MGHRA, CDR2 YSYEKL. The CDR3 length is 14 residues. V was clipped by 6 bases and J by 0 bases, with 11 bases between them. This CDR3 reads CASSRTAMNTEAFF. The CDR3 DNA reads TGCGCCAGCAGTCGGACAGCCATGAACACTGAAGCTTTCTTT.

The chain couples TRBV7-9 to TRBJ2-1; unclear D gene. From germline, CDR1 is SEHNR and CDR2 FQNEAQ (reference sequence). V lost 2 bases and J lost 8, with 10 bases in between. This CDR3 spans 13 amino acids. The CDR3 is CASSLITSDEQFF. The CDR3 DNA is TGTGCCAGCAGCTTAATAACGAGCGATGAGCAGTTCTTC. The full variable domain, rest sourced from reference TRBV7-9 and TRBJ2-1, is DTGVSQNPRHKITKRGQNVTFRCDPISEHNRLYWYRQTLGQGPEFLTYFQNEAQLEKSRLLSDRFSAERPKGSFSTLEIQRTEQGDSAMYLCASSLITSDEQFFGPGTRLTVL.

The chain employs TRBV19 and TRBJ2-1; 7 nucleotides align to TRBD2. CDR3 size: 17 residues. The V gene end was trimmed by 6 bases and the J gene end by 0 bases; junction bases not matched to a gene: 11. Looked up from germline, CDR1 is LNHDA and CDR2 is SQIVND (reference sequence). CDR3 protein: CASRAGWGGSSYNEQFF. The CDR3 DNA reads TGTGCCAGTAGGGCTGGGTGGGGCGGGAGCTCCTACAATGAGCAGTTCTTC.

V is TRBV5-6 and J is TRBJ1-5, with D hard to call. Germline CDR1 and CDR2: SGHDT and YYEEEE. Trimming pared 0 bases from V and 7 bases from J, leaving 8 bases between. The CDR3 is 13 residues long. The CDR3, as DNA: TGTGCCAGCAGCTTGGCCACGGAGCAGCCCCAGCATTTT. Protein: CASSLATEQPQHF.

The chain is built from TRBV19 and TRBJ2-3; D not resolved. V was cut by 4 bases and J by 3 bases, with 8 bases left in between. Germline assignment: CDR1 LNHDA and CDR2 SQIVND (reference sequence). The CDR3 loop spans 13 amino acids. The CDR3: CASSTVSTDTQYF. CDR3 DNA: TGTGCCAGTAGTACAGTTTCAACAGATACGCAGTATTTT.

V is TRBV4-1 and J is TRBJ1-4; the match to TRBD1 covers 7 bases. V shed 4 bases, J shed 8 bases, and the junction held 10 bases outside the gene matches. Germline-derived CDR1 and CDR2 are MGHRA and YSYEKL. The CDR3 consists of 15 residues. The CDR3 DNA reads TGCGCCAGCAGCCCGAACGACAGGGAGGTCGAAAAACTGTTTTTT. This codes for CASSPNDREVEKLFF.

The chain joins TRBV7-9 to TRBJ2-1; tentatively, D is TRBD2 (5 bases). CDR3 length: 15 amino acids. The germline gives CDR1 SEHNR, CDR2 FQNEAQ (reference sequence). Trimming left V 5 bases short and J 4 bases short, with 15 bases between. The CDR3 DNA reads as TGTGCCAGCAGCCGAGTAGGGAGCCGTTACAATGAGCAGTTCTTC. Its translation: CASSRVGSRYNEQFF.

The V gene is TRBV9, the J gene TRBJ2-1; weak D call: TRBD2 (6 bases). The CDR3 runs to 12 residues. The germline V gene encodes CDR1 SGDLS and CDR2 YYNGEE. The V end was cut by 3 bases, the J end by 10 bases, with 11 bases between. CDR3: CASSAGTPEQFF. The CDR3 DNA reads TGTGCCAGCAGCGCTGGGACTCCCGAGCAGTTCTTC.

Regarding this clone: Distinct nucleotide sequences in the sample also encode this CDR3. The rearrangement joins TRBV19 to TRBJ2-7; a possible D gene is TRBD2 (5 bases). V shed 3 bases and J shed 1 base, with 7 bases lying between them. Germline-derived CDR1 and CDR2 are LNHDA and SQIVND (reference sequence). CDR3 length equals 13 residues. CDR3 loop: CASSIGGSYEQYF. The CDR3, as DNA: TGTGCCAGTAGTATCGGAGGATCCTACGAGCAGTACTTC.

The chain links TRBV30 to TRBJ2-5; weak D call: TRBD2 (5 bases). This CDR3 comprises 13 residues. Trimming removed 1 base at V and 0 bases at J, with 6 bases between. The germline V gene encodes CDR1 GTSNPN and CDR2 SVGIG (reference sequence). The CDR3 is CAWSGGYQETQYF. CDR3 nucleotide sequence: TGTGCCTGGAGTGGCGGGTACCAAGAGACCCAGTACTTC.